These 12 T cell receptor beta chains originate from one sample sequenced in a study of beta chain features in type 1 diabetes. No antigens are known for them. Overall study findings and caveats: TCRB CDR3s were moderately but significantly shorter in Type 1 diabetes patients in all four CD4+ subsets.

Expressed TCRB transcripts were sequenced because the isolated RNA had all been reverse transcribed beforehand. Data came from immunoSEQ multiplex PCR; TCRdb stores just in-frame clones and leaves some out. This table has over 20,000 clones, roughly half appearing once. The source material was stem cell memory CD4+ T cells from blood. All receptors come from a man under 40 with type 1 diabetes.

In this sample, this clone turned up a few times. V is TRBV19 and J is TRBJ2-7, with D tentatively TRBD2 (5 bases). This CDR3 contains 15 residues. Germline CDR1 is LNHDA and CDR2 is SQIVND (reference sequence). V lost 2 bases, J lost 6 bases, and 17 bases lay in between. This CDR3 reads CASSIQADSSSEQYF. The CDR3 region has the DNA TGTGCCAGTAGTATACAAGCGGATTCTTCTTCCGAGCAGTACTTC.

The sample holds a few counts of this clone. The V call is TRBV7-6, the J call TRBJ2-1; 7 bases align to TRBD2. The J segment lost 9 bases and the V segment lost 4 bases, leaving 18 bases of the junction unmatched. The germline CDR1 and CDR2 sequences are SGHVS and FNYEAQ. CDR3 length equals 17 residues. Here the CDR3 reads CASSSVGGGRIKSEQFF. CDR3 nucleotides: TGTGCCAGCAGCTCCGTCGGCGGCGGGAGAATTAAGAGTGAGCAGTTCTTC.

The chain combines TRBV28 with TRBJ2-1, with D possibly being TRBD2 (5 bases). Germline CDR1 MDHEN, CDR2 SYDVKM. The germline V and J ends were trimmed by 6 bases and 5 bases, with 8 bases remaining between them. This CDR3 contains 12 residues. DNA for the CDR3: TGTGCCAGCAGACCGGGAAACAATGAGCAGTTCTTC. It specifies CASRPGNNEQFF.

V usage is TRBV11-1 and J usage is TRBJ2-7; D perhaps matches TRBD2 (5 bases). The CDR3 length is 13 residues. V lost 5 bases and J 3 bases, leaving 11 bases between the germline ends. CDR1 is SGHAT, CDR2 FQDESV, per germline (reference sequence). The CDR3 nucleotides read TGTGCCAGCAGCCCCCGGACTCGCTACGAGCAGTACTTC. This encodes CASSPRTRYEQYF. The variable domain in full, completed from reference TRBV11-1 and TRBJ2-7, reads EAEVAQSPRYKITEKSQAVAFWCDPISGHATLYWYRQILGQGPELLVQFQDESVVDDSQLPKDRFSAERLKGVDSTLKIQPAELGDSAMYLCASSPRTRYEQYFGPGTRLTVT.

CDR3 sequence reads: CASRTGEVPRGGYTF. In DNA, the CDR3 is TGTGCCAGCAGGACAGGGGAAGTCCCACGTGGGGGCTACACCTTC. The chain has TRBV2 and TRBJ1-2; 8 bases match TRBD1. This CDR3 has 15 residues. CDR1 and CDR2 from the germline V gene are SNHLY and FYNNEI. Trimming took 6 bases from V and 8 from J; bases not matched to a gene: 14.

This clone came up a few times. This chain joins TRBV6-5 and TRBJ1-5; weak D call: TRBD1 (5 bases). The CDR3 consists of 14 residues. With 2 bases removed from V and 4 bases from J, the gap between germline ends came to 9 bases. The germline V gene encodes CDR1 MNHEY and CDR2 SVGAGI. CDR3 DNA: TGTGCCAGCAGTTACGTCCAGGGAAATCAGCCCCAGCATTTT. It translates to CASSYVQGNQPQHF.

This chain links TRBV7-9 with TRBJ2-7; no reliable D call. Germline V gene lookup returns CDR1 SEHNR and CDR2 FQNEAQ (reference sequence). The CDR3 runs to 14 residues. The V gene lost 1 base and the J gene lost 2 bases, with 9 bases spanning the gap. CDR3 in amino acids: CASSLDDSPYEQYF. The CDR3, as DNA: TGTGCCAGCAGCTTAGATGACTCCCCCTACGAGCAGTACTTC.

The rearrangement joins TRBV5-5 to TRBJ1-1; D may be TRBD1 (6 bases). CDR1 is SGHKS, CDR2 YYEKEE, per germline (reference sequence). Trimming pared 3 bases from V and 0 bases from J, leaving 12 bases between. The CDR3 is 15 amino acids. As DNA, the CDR3 is TGTGCCAGCAGCTCACAGGGAAGGTTGAACACTGAAGCTTTCTTT. Its protein is CASSSQGRLNTEAFF.

The chain links TRBV29-1 to TRBJ1-1; TRBD1 agrees at 7 bases. V lost 3 bases and J lost 6; bases outside the gene matches: 4. CDR1 is SQVTM, CDR2 ANQGSEA, per germline. The CDR3 sequence is 12 residues long. The CDR3 spells CSVEPGTAEAFF. DNA of the CDR3: TGCAGCGTTGAGCCGGGGACAGCTGAAGCTTTCTTT.

This clone was recorded once. This chain links TRBV5-1 with TRBJ2-1, with a tentative D call TRBD2 (6 bases). The CDR3 loop spans 15 amino acids. Germline V CDR1 and CDR2: SGHRS, YFSETQ. The germline V and J ends were trimmed by 1 base and 6 bases, with 14 bases remaining between them. CDR3 region: CASSLPASVGNEQFF. CDR3 DNA: TGCGCCAGCAGCTTGCCGGCTAGCGTCGGCAATGAGCAGTTCTTC. Full variable domain (rest looked up from reference TRBV5-1 and TRBJ2-1): KAGVTQTPRYLIKTRGQQVTLSCSPISGHRSVSWYQQTPGQGLQFLFEYFSETQRNKGNFPGRFSGRQFSNSRSEMNVSTLELGDSALYLCASSLPASVGNEQFFGPGTRLTVL.

The J gene is TRBJ2-2, the V gene TRBV18, with 8 bases identical to TRBD1. The CDR3 is 17 residues long. The V gene's germline CDR1 is KGHSH and CDR2 LQKENI. V lost 3 bases and J lost 0; bases outside the gene matches: 6. The CDR3 loop is CASSPERTGTNTGELFF. In DNA form, the CDR3 reads TGTGCCAGCTCACCGGAAAGGACAGGGACGAACACCGGGGAGCTGTTTTTT.

This clone was observed a single time. The chain carries TRBV29-1 and TRBJ2-1, with TRBD2 matching 7 bases. The J segment lost 8 bases and the V segment lost 4 bases, leaving 11 bases of the junction unmatched. There are 14 residues in the CDR3. Per germline, CDR1 SQVTM and CDR2 ANQGSEA. DNA of the CDR3: TGCAGCGTTGGGGGGACTATTCCCGAGGATGAGCAGTTCTTC. Translation gives CSVGGTIPEDEQFF.